A single sample gave rise to the 16 T cell receptor beta chains below, sequenced in a study of T cells after yellow fever vaccination. Each CDR3 protein is one row after TCRdb ran MiXCR on the 5' RACE reads. The sample shows hundreds of thousands of distinct CDR3 sequences, roughly 5.2% of them seen only once. Sequenced material: CD4+ T cells sorted from PBMCs, taken on the day of the yellow fever booster vaccination. Receptor source: a man aged 18 to 35 who received the YFV17D yellow fever vaccine.

This clonotype has more than one count but fewer than ten. The rearrangement links TRBV25-1 to TRBJ2-5, with a tentative D call TRBD2 (5 bases). CDR1 is MGHDK and CDR2 is SYGVNS in the germline V gene. V shed 7 bases and J shed 7 bases, with 22 bases lying between them. The CDR3 is made up of 15 amino acids. This CDR3 reads CASIQRGLKRVTQYF. The CDR3 DNA sequence: TGTGCCAGCATACAAAGAGGACTCAAGAGAGTGACCCAGTACTTC.

This clonotype has at least ten counts. V is TRBV6-2 or TRBV6-3 and J is TRBJ2-3, with 7 bases lining up with TRBD1. Trimming cost V 6 bases and J 3 bases; bases outside gene matches: 15. Germline CDR1 MNHEY, CDR2 SVGEGT. This CDR3 comprises 17 residues. DNA of the CDR3: TGTGCCAGCAGCTACCGGGACAGCCCGATACAAACAGATACGCAGTATTTT. This gives the protein CASSYRDSPIQTDTQYF.

This chain connects TRBV5-6 to TRBJ1-6; TRBD1 might be the D (5 bases). Trimming shortened V by 4 bases and J by 3 bases, and 11 bases separated the two germline ends. This CDR3 has 15 amino acids. Germline CDR1 and CDR2: SGHDT and YYEEEE. CDR3 sequence: CASSLRQIYNSPLHF. The CDR3 DNA follows: TGTGCCAGCAGCCTTAGACAGATCTATAATTCACCCCTCCACTTT.

This clonotype was found many times. The chain has TRBV3-1 and TRBJ1-6; TRBD1 matches at 11 bases. V gave up 8 bases and J gave up 10 bases; unmatched junction bases: 4. CDR1 LGHDT and CDR2 YNNKEL come from the germline V gene (reference sequence). CDR3 length: 13 residues. The CDR3 sequence: CASQGQGESPLHF. The DNA of the CDR3 is TGTGCCAGCCAGGGACAGGGGGAATCACCCCTCCACTTT.

This clonotype was recorded many times. The chain recombines TRBV15 with TRBJ2-5, with 7 nucleotides matching TRBD2. Germline V CDR1 and CDR2: LNHNV, YYDKDF (reference sequence). Trimming removed 11 bases from V and 0 bases from J; junction bases left unmatched: 15. CDR3 length: 16 residues. CDR3 sequence reads: CAPIGVAGENQETQYF. The CDR3 DNA reads as TGTGCCCCCATCGGGGTGGCGGGGGAAAACCAAGAGACCCAGTACTTC.

V gene TRBV5-6 combines with J gene TRBJ2-6; unclear D gene. Germline V gene data show CDR1 as SGHDT and CDR2 as YYEEEE. There are 15 residues in the CDR3. The V gene lost 4 bases and the J gene lost 4 bases, with 12 bases spanning the gap. The CDR3 loop is CASSRVGSGANVLTF. The CDR3 DNA reads as TGTGCCAGCAGCCGGGTTGGTTCCGGGGCCAACGTCCTGACTTTC.

This chain links TRBV10-3 with TRBJ2-2; D is uncertain. Germline CDR1 is ENHRY and CDR2 is SYGVKD. The V end was cut by 2 bases, the J end by 1 base, with 11 bases between. The CDR3 runs 16 residues. The CDR3 DNA reads TGTGCCATCAGTGAGAGGGCTGTGAGGAACACCGGGGAGCTGTTTTTT. Protein product: CAISERAVRNTGELFF.

This clonotype was detected many times. The V call is TRBV5-1, the J call TRBJ1-3; D not resolved. This CDR3 is 14 amino acids long. The V end was cut by 0 bases, the J end by 3 bases, with 7 bases between. Germline loops: CDR1 SGHRS, CDR2 YFSETQ. The chain's CDR3 is CASSLDPVGNTIYF. Here the CDR3 DNA reads TGCGCCAGCAGCTTGGACCCGGTTGGAAACACCATATATTTT.

This clonotype was seen a few times. J is TRBJ2-1 and V is TRBV7-6, with D maybe TRBD1 (6 bases). V dropped 4 bases and J dropped 9 bases, with 19 bases sitting between them. In germline, CDR1 is SGHVS, CDR2 FNYEAQ. CDR3 length: 15 residues. DNA for the CDR3: TGTGCCAGCAGCTACGGACAGTTGGCGTTTGGTGAGCAGTTCTTC. It encodes CASSYGQLAFGEQFF.

This clonotype was detected many times. V and J are TRBV7-2 and TRBJ2-3, with D hard to call. This CDR3 has 12 amino acids. Trimming shortened V by 5 bases and J by 2 bases, and 5 bases separated the two germline ends. The V gene's germline CDR1 is SGHTA and CDR2 FQGNSA. CDR3 region: CASSLYTDTQYF. As DNA, the CDR3 is TGTGCCAGCAGCCTATACACAGATACGCAGTATTTT.

In this sample, this clonotype turned up a few times. The genes are TRBV4-3 and TRBJ2-7, with TRBD2 identical over 8 bases. V shed 4 bases and J 0 bases; nucleotides not matched to a gene: 11. CDR3 length: 17 amino acids. The germline CDR1 and CDR2 sequences are LGHNA and YSLEER. CDR3 amino acids: CASSLLSHGGVSYEQYF. In DNA, the CDR3 is TGCGCCAGCAGCCTCCTCAGCCACGGGGGGGTCTCCTACGAGCAGTACTTC.

This clonotype was counted a few times. V is TRBV29-1 and J is TRBJ1-5, with D unclear. Germline-derived CDR1 and CDR2 are SQVTM and ANQGSEA. The CDR3 covers 13 residues. Trimming removed 7 bases at V and 3 bases at J, with 13 bases between. CDR3 in DNA: TGCAGCGCCTGCACAGCGTCCAATCAGCCCCAGCATTTT. Its protein product is CSACTASNQPQHF. Combining the CDR3 with reference TRBV29-1 and TRBJ1-5 gives the whole variable domain SAVISQKPSRDICQRGTSLTIQCQVDSQVTMMFWYRQQPGQSLTLIATANQGSEATYESGFVIDKFPISRPNLTFSTLTVSNMSPEDSSIYLCSACTASNQPQHFGDGTRLSIL.

This clonotype occurred many times. V and J are TRBV5-4 and TRBJ2-3; 11 nucleotides agree with TRBD2. The CDR3 covers 17 residues. Germline loops: CDR1 SGHNT, CDR2 YYREEE (reference sequence). V trimming: 1 base; J trimming: 4 bases; junction bases outside the gene matches: 8. The CDR3 DNA reads as TGTGCCAGCAGCTTGCAGAGGACTAGCGGGCGGGCAGATACGCAGTATTTT. Protein product: CASSLQRTSGRADTQYF.

A remark on this clonotype: A read error may account for a junction end that differs from germline. The CDR3 nucleotides read TGCGCCAGCAGCTTCGGGACAGCTTCTGAGCCCCTCCCCTTT. It encodes CASSFGTASEPLPF. The chain links TRBV5-1 to TRBJ1-6, with TRBD1 matching over 7 bases. Germline values: CDR1 SGHRS, CDR2 YFSETQ. This CDR3 has 14 residues.

The chain links TRBV18 to TRBJ2-7; D call uncertain. The germline V and J ends were trimmed by 4 bases and 2 bases, with 12 bases remaining between them. The germline gives CDR1 KGHSH, CDR2 LQKENI. This CDR3 is built from 14 residues. In nucleotides, the CDR3 is TGTGCCAGCTCACAGGACGTAATCCCCTACGAGCAGTACGTC. Translating it yields CASSQDVIPYEQYV.

The chain couples TRBV28 to TRBJ2-5, with D uncertain. V was trimmed by 4 bases and J by 2 bases, leaving 14 bases between them. CDR3 length: 15 amino acids. Germline assignment: CDR1 MDHEN and CDR2 SYDVKM. This CDR3 is CASSSVPRDQETQYF. CDR3 bases: TGTGCCAGCAGTTCGGTCCCTAGGGATCAAGAGACCCAGTACTTC.